This record looks at one T cell receptor beta chain sequence and its context. Assay used: immunoSEQ multiplex PCR; TCRdb lists only in-frame clones, some missing. The repertoire holds about 200,000 clones, with under 90% as singletons. The data stem from a study of blood T cell repertoires in COVID-19. This CDR3 has 12 amino acids. V lost 2 bases, J lost 6 bases, and 8 bases lay in between. The germline gives CDR1 SGHTA, CDR2 FQGNSA. This clonotype originated in a woman under 40 with acute COVID-19. The chain combines TRBV7-2 with TRBJ2-7; no clear D gene. Sequencing input: PBMCs or T cells enriched from blood (not recorded which). The CDR3 loop is CASSLSFLEQYF. In nucleotides, the CDR3 is TGTGCCAGCAGCTTATCCTTCCTCGAGCAGTACTTC.